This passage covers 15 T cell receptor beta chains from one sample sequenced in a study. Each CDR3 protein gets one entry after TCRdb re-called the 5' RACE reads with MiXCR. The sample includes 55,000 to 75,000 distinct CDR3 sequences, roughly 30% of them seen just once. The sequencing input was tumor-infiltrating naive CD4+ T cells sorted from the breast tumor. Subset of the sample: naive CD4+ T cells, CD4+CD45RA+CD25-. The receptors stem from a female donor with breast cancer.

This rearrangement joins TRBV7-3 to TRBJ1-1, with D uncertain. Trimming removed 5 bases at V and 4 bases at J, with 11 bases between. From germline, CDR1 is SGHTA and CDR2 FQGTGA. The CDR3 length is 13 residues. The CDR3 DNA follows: TGTGCCAGCAGCCCTGACTCGATCACTGAAGCTTTCTTT. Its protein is CASSPDSITEAFF.

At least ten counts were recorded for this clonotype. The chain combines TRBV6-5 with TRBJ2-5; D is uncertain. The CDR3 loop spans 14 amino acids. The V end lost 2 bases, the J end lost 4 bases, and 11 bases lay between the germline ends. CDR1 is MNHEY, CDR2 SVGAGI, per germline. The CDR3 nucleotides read TGTGCCAGCAGTTACGGAAACAGAAGAGAGACCCAGTACTTC. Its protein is CASSYGNRRETQYF.

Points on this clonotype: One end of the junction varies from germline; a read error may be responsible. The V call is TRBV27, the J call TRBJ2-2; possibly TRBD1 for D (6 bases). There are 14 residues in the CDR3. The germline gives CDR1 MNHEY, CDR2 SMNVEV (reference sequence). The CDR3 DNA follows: TGTGCCAGGAAGAGGACAGCCAACACCGGGGAGCTGTCTTTT. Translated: CARKRTANTGELSF.

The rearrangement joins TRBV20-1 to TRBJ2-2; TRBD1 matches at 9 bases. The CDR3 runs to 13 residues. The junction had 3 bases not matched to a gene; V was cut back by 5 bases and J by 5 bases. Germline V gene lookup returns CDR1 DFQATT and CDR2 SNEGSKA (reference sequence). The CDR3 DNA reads TGCAGTGCTTTGACAGGGGGGACCGGGGAGCTGTTTTTT. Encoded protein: CSALTGGTGELFF.

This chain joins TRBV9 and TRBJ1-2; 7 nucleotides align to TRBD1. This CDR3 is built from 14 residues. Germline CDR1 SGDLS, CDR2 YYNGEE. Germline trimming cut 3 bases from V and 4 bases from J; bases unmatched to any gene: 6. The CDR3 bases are TGTGCCAGCAGCGCCGACAGGGAAGGCTATGGCTACACCTTC. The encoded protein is CASSADREGYGYTF.

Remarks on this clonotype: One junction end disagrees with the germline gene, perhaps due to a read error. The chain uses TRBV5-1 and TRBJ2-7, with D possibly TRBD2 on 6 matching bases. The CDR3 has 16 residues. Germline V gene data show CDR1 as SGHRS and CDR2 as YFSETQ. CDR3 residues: CASGLEGTGKSYEQYF. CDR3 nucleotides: TGCGCCAGCGGCTTGGAGGGGACGGGGAAATCCTACGAGCAGTACTTC. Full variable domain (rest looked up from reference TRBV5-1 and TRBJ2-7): KAGVTQTPRYLIKTRGQQVTLSCSPISGHRSVSWYQQTPGQGLQFLFEYFSETQRNKGNFPGRFSGRQFSNSRSEMNVSTLELGDSALYLCASGLEGTGKSYEQYFGPGTRLTVT.

The CDR3 DNA reads TGCGCCAGCAGAAGGGCTTATTCGGGACAGGACGCTCTTAATTCACCCCTCCACTTT. Translating it yields CASRRAYSGQDALNSPLHF. The V call is TRBV5-1, the J call TRBJ1-6, with TRBD1 identical over 8 bases. Trimming removed 5 bases from V and 6 bases from J; junction bases left unmatched: 19. Germline CDR1 reads SGHRS; CDR2 reads YFSETQ. The CDR3 contains 19 residues.

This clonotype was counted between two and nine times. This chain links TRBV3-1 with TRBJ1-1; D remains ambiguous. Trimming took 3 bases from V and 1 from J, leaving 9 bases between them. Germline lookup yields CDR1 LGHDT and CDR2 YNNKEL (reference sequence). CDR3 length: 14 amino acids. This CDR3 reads CASSQSDQNTEAFF. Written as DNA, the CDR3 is TGTGCCAGCAGCCAGAGCGACCAGAACACTGAAGCTTTCTTT. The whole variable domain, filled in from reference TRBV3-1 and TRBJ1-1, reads DTAVSQTPKYLVTQMGNDKSIKCEQNLGHDTMYWYKQDSKKFLKIMFSYNNKELIINETVPNRFSPKSPDKAHLNLHINSLELGDSAVYFCASSQSDQNTEAFFGQGTRLTVV.

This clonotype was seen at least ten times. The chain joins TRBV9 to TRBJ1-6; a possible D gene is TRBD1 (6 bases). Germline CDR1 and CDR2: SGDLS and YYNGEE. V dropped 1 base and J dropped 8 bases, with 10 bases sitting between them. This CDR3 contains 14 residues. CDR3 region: CASSVTGWDSPLHF. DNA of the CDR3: TGTGCCAGCAGCGTAACAGGGTGGGATTCACCCCTCCACTTT.

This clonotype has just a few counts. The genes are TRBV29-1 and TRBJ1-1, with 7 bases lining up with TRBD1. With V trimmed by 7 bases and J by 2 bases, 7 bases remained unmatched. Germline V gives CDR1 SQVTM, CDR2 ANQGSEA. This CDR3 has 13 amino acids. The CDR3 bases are TGCAGCGCAAGGACAGGCGGAAACACTGAAGCTTTCTTT. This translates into CSARTGGNTEAFF. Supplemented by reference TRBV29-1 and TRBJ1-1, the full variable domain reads SAVISQKPSRDICQRGTSLTIQCQVDSQVTMMFWYRQQPGQSLTLIATANQGSEATYESGFVIDKFPISRPNLTFSTLTVSNMSPEDSSIYLCSARTGGNTEAFFGQGTRLTVV.

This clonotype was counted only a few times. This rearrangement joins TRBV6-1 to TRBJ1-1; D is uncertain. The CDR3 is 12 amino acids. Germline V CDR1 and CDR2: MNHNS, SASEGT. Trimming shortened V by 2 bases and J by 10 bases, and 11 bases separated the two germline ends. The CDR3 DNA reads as TGTGCCAGCAGTGAATGGGGTTGGGGAGCTTTCTTT. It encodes CASSEWGWGAFF.

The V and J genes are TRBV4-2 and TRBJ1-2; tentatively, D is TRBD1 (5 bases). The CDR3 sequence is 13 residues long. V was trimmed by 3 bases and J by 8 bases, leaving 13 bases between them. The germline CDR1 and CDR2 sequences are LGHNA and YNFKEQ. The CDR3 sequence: CASSHIRQGGYTF. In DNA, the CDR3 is TGTGCCAGCAGCCACATAAGGCAGGGAGGCTACACCTTC.

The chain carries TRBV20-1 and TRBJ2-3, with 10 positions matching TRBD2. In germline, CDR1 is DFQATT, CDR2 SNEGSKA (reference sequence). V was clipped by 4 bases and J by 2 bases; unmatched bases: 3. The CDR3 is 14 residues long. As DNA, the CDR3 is TGCAGTGCTAAGCGGGGGGGATTCACAGATACGCAGTATTTT. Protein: CSAKRGGFTDTQYF.

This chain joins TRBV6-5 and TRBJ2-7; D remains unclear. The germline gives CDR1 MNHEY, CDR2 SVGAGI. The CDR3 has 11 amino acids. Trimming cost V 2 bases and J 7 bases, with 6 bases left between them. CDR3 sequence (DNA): TGTGCCAGCAGTTACAGAGAGGAGCAGTACTTC. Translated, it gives CASSYREEQYF.

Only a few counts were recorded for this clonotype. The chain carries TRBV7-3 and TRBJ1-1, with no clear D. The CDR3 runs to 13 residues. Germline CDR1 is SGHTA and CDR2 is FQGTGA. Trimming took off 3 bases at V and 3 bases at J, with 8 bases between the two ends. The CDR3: CASSFTDDTEAFF. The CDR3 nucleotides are TGTGCCAGCAGCTTTACCGATGACACTGAAGCTTTCTTT. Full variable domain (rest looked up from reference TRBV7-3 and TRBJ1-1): GAGVSQTPSNKVTEKGKYVELRCDPISGHTALYWYRQSLGQGPEFLIYFQGTGAADDSGLPNDRFFAVRPEGSVSTLKIQRTERGDSAVYLCASSFTDDTEAFFGQGTRLTVV.